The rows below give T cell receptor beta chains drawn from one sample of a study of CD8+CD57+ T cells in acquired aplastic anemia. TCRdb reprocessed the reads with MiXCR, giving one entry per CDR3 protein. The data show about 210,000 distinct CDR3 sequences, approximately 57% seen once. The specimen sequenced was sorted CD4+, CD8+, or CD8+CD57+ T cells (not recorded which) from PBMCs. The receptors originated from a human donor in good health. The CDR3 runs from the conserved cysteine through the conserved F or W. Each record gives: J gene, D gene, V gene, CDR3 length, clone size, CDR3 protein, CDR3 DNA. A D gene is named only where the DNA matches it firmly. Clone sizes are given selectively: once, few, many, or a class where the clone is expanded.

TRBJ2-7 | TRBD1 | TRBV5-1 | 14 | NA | CASSPGDRGYEQYF | TGCGCCAGCAGCCCAGGGGACAGGGGCTACGAGCAGTACTTC
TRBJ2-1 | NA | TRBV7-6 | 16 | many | CASSLEAGLNDNEQFF | TGTGCCAGCAGCTTAGAGGCAGGGTTAAACGACAATGAGCAGTTCTTC
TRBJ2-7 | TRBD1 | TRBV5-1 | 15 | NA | CASSLSTTGTYEQYF | TGCGCCAGCAGCTTGTCAACGACAGGGACCTACGAGCAGTACTTC
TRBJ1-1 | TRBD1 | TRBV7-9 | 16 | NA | CASSLGGTALNTEAFF | TGTGCCAGCAGCTTAGGGGGGACAGCCTTGAACACTGAAGCTTTCTTT
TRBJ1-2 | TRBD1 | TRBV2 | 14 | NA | CASSQGTGGLGYTF | TGTGCCAGCAGTCAAGGGACAGGGGGCTTGGGCTACACCTTC
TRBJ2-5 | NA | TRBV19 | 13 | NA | CASSIGAKETQYF | TGTGCCAGTAGTATAGGGGCTAAAGAGACCCAGTACTTC
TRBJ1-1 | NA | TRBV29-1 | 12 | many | CSVGLMNTEAFF | TGCAGCGTTGGACTGATGAACACTGAAGCTTTCTTT
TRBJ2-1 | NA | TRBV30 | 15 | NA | CASQRVTNPWSEQFF | TGTGCCAGCCAAAGGGTTACTAACCCATGGAGTGAGCAGTTCTTC
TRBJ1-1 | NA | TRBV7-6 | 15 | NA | CASSLLRGWDTEAFF | TGTGCCAGCAGCTTACTCCGGGGGTGGGACACTGAAGCTTTCTTT
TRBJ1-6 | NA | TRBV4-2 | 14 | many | CASSQGTDNSPLHF | TGTGCCAGCAGCCAAGGGACGGATAATTCACCCCTCCACTTT
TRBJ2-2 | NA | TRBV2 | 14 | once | CASTSERYTGELFF | TGTGCCAGCACTTCGGAGAGATACACCGGGGAGCTGTTTTTT
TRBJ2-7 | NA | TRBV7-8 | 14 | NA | CASSFTGDSYEQYF | TGTGCCAGCAGCTTTACAGGGGACTCTTACGAGCAGTACTTC
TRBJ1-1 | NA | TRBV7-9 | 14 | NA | CASSTPGLNTEAFF | TGTGCCAGCAGCACCCCGGGGCTGAACACTGAAGCTTTCTTT
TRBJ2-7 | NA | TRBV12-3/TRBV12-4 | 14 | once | CASSLGESLDEQYF | TGTGCCAGCAGTTTAGGGGAGTCTCTGGACGAGCAGTACTTC
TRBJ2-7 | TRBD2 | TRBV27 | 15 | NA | CASSLEAGVAYEQYF | TGTGCCAGCAGTTTAGAGGCGGGAGTAGCCTACGAGCAGTACTTC
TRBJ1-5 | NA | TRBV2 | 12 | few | CASSNTNQPQHF | TGTGCCAGCAGCAACACCAATCAGCCCCAGCATTTT
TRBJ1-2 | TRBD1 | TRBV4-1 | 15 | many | CASSQAFQGADGYTF | TGCGCCAGCAGCCAAGCCTTTCAGGGGGCGGATGGCTACACCTTC
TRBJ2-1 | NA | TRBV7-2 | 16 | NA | CASSLGGRSPYNEQFF | TGTGCCAGCAGCTTGGGGGGGCGGTCCCCCTACAATGAGCAGTTCTTC
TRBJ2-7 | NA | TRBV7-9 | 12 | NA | CASSLQLYEQYF | TGTGCCAGCAGCTTACAACTCTACGAGCAGTACTTC
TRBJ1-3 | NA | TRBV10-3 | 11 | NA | CAISAGNTIYF | TGTGCCATCAGTGCTGGAAACACCATATATTTT
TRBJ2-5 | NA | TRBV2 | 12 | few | CASSFGQETQYF | TGTGCCAGCAGTTTTGGGCAAGAGACCCAGTACTTC
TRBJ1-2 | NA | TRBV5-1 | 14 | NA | CASSQASGGYGYTF | TGCGCCAGCAGCCAGGCCTCTGGGGGCTATGGCTACACCTTC
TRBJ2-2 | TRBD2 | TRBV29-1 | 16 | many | CSVEWGTSGRAGELFF | TGCAGCGTTGAATGGGGGACTAGCGGGAGGGCCGGGGAGCTGTTTTTT
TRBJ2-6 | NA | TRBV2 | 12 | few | CASSPGANVLTF | TGTGCCAGCAGCCCTGGGGCCAACGTCCTGACTTTC
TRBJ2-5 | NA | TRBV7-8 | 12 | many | CASSRPRETQYF | TGTGCCAGCAGCCGGCCCCGGGAGACCCAGTACTTC
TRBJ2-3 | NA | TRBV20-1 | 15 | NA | CSAPLPGISYNEQYF | TGCAGTGCTCCGTTACCGGGGATTTCCTACAATGAGCAGTATTTT
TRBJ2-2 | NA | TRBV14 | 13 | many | CASSQDYTGELFF | TGTGCCAGCAGCCAAGACTACACCGGGGAGCTGTTTTTT
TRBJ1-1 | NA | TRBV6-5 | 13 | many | CASSSNRRTEAFF | TGTGCCAGCAGTTCGAACAGGAGGACTGAAGCTTTCTTT
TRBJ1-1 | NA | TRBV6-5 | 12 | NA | CASTGDYTEAFF | TGTGCCAGCACCGGGGATTACACTGAAGCTTTCTTT
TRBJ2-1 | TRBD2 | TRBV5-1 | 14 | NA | CASSLRTSTAEQFF | TGCGCCAGCAGCTTGCGGACTAGTACAGCTGAGCAGTTCTTC
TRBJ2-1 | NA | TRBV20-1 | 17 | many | CSAPDVLGEAAYNEQFF | TGCAGTGCCCCCGATGTTCTAGGGGAGGCTGCCTACAATGAGCAGTTCTTC
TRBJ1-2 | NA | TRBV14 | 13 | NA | CASSQLTGSGYTF | TGTGCCAGCAGCCAATTAACAGGGTCCGGCTACACCTTC
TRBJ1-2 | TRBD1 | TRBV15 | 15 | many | CATSRDQGGSDGYTF | TGTGCCACCAGCAGAGACCAAGGGGGCTCCGATGGCTACACCTTC
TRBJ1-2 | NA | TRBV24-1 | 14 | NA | CATSDAGRNYGYTF | TGTGCCACCAGTGATGCGGGACGGAACTATGGCTACACCTTC
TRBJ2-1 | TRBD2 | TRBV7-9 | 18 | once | CASSSTSGGPYSYNEQFF | TGTGCCAGCAGCTCCACTAGCGGGGGGCCATACTCCTACAATGAGCAGTTCTTC
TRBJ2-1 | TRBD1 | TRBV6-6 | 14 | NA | CASTRDRGGNEQFF | TGTGCCAGCACCAGGGACAGGGGGGGGAATGAGCAGTTCTTC
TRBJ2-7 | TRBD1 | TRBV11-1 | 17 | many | CASSPGTGGRGTYEQYF | TGTGCCAGCAGCCCCGGGACAGGGGGGCGAGGGACCTACGAGCAGTACTTC
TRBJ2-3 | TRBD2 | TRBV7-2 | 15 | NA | CASSSGLDNTDTRYF | TGTGCCAGCAGCTCGGGACTAGACAACACAGATACGCGGTATTTT
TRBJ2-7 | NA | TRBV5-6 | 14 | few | CASSSRAGGYEQYF | TGTGCCAGCAGCTCCCGCGCAGGGGGGTACGAGCAGTACTTC
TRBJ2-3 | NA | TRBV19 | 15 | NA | CASSIGAGGRDTQYF | TGTGCCAGTAGTATAGGGGCCGGCGGCAGAGATACGCAGTATTTT
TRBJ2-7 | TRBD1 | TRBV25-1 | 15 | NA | CASSEQGASSYEQYF | TGTGCCAGCAGTGAACAGGGGGCTAGCTCCTACGAGCAGTACTTC
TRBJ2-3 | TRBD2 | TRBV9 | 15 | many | CASSAGGGNTDTQYF | TGTGCCAGCAGCGCGGGAGGTGGGAACACAGATACGCAGTATTTT
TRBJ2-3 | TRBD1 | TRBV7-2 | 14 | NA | CASRRQGQHRGAVF | TGTGCCAGCAGGCGACAGGGGCAACACCGGGGAGCTGTTTTT
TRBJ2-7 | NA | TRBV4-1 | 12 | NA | CASSLGTYEQYF | TGTGCCAGCAGCTTAGGAACCTACGAGCAGTACTTC
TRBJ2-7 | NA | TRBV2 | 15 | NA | CASISGHRSSYEQYF | TGTGCCAGCATTTCGGGTCACAGGTCCAGCTACGAGCAGTACTTC
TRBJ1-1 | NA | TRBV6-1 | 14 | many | CASSDPLGGFEAFF | TGTGCCAGCAGTGACCCCCTTGGGGGATTCGAAGCTTTCTTT
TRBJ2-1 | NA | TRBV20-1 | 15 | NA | CSARALEGDYNEQFF | TGCAGTGCTAGGGCCCTGGAGGGCGATTACAATGAGCAGTTCTTC
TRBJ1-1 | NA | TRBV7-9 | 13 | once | CASSFGDSTEAFF | TGTGCCAGCAGCTTTGGGGATAGCACTGAAGCTTTCTTT
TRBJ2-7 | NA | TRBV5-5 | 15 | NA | CASSLPGQSSYEQYF | TGTGCCAGCAGCCTGCCGGGGCAGAGCTCCTACGAGCAGTACTTC
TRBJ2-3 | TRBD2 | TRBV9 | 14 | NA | CASNVAGDTDTQYF | TGTGCCAGCAATGTAGCGGGAGACACAGATACGCAGTATTTT
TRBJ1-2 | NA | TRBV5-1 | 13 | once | CASSSDPNYGYTF | TGCGCCAGCAGTTCCGACCCTAACTATGGCTACACCTTC
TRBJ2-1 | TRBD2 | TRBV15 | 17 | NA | CATSRDRASGSRPEQFF | TGTGCCACCAGCAGAGATCGTGCTAGCGGGAGTCGGCCTGAGCAGTTCTTC
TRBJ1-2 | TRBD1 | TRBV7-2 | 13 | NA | CASSSGTGIWYTF | TGTGCCAGCAGCTCCGGGACAGGGATTTGGTACACCTTC
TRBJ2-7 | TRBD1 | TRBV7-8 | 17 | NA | CASSPPGPGTGRYEQYF | TGTGCCAGCAGTCCACCTGGACCCGGGACAGGGCGATACGAGCAGTACTTC